This TCR beta chain derives from a study of cytomegalovirus exposure and HLA in healthy donors. The PCR contained 60 Vbeta and 13 Jbeta primers. Profiled with immunoSEQ multiplex PCR; TCRdb holds only in-frame clones, not every one. The repertoire holds 120,000 to 150,000 clones, about 79% seen once, with about 3.8% in the top ten. The V end lost 8 bases, the J end lost 3 bases, and 19 bases lay between the germline ends. Germline V gene lookup returns CDR1 LNHDA and CDR2 SQIVND (reference sequence). The CDR3 contains 15 residues. The receptor comes from a man aged 35-49 years in good health and CMV-seropositive. V is TRBV19 and J is TRBJ1-1, with D hard to call. The sample comprised PBMCs. The CDR3 reads CASSPEQPGDTEAFF. DNA of the CDR3: TGTGCCAGTTCCCCCGAACAGCCTGGCGACACTGAAGCTTTCTTT. The whole variable domain, filled in from reference TRBV19 and TRBJ1-1, reads DGGITQSPKYLFRKEGQNVTLSCEQNLNHDAMYWYRQDPGQGLRLIYYSQIVNDFQKGDIAEGYSVSREKKESFPLTVTSAQKNPTAFYLCASSPEQPGDTEAFFGQGTRLTVV.